Given below is one T cell receptor (beta chain) in context. This entry comes from a study of T cell changes during pregnancy in multiple sclerosis. Using immunoSEQ multiplex PCR, the repertoire was profiled, and TCRdb retains in-frame clones only, with some absent. The sample includes 90,000 to 100,000 clones, just under 95% seen only once; the top ten take roughly 4.5%. The CDR3 length is 15 residues. CDR1 is MDHEN and CDR2 is SYDVKM in the germline V gene. V gave up 5 bases and J gave up 3 bases, with 13 bases separating them. The sequence came from a female donor with multiple sclerosis, enrolled in a pregnancy study. Sequencing was performed on peripheral blood, taken in the first trimester of pregnancy. This chain connects TRBV28 to TRBJ2-2; D might be TRBD1 (5 bases). CDR3 protein: CASSRPRQYTGELFF. CDR3 nucleotide sequence: TGTGCCAGCAGTCGCCCTCGACAGTACACCGGGGAGCTGTTTTTT.